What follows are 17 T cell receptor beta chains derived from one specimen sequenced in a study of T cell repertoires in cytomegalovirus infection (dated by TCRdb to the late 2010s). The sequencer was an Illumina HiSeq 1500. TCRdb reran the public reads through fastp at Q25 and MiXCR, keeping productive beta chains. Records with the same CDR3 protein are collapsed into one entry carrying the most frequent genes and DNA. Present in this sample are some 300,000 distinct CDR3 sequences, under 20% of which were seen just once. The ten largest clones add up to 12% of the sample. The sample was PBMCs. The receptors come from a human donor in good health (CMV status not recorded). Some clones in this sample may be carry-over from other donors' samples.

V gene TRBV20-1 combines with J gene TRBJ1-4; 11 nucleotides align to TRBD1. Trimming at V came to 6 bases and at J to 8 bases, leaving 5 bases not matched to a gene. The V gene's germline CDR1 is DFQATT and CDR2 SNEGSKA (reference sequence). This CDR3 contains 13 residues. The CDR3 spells CSAGTGGGEKLFF. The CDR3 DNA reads TGCAGTGCAGGGACAGGGGGAGGGGAAAAACTGTTTTTT.

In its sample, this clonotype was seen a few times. The CDR3 bases are TGCAGCGTTGAAGATCAGGAGCGGAGCTCCTACAATGAGCAGTTCTTC. It translates to CSVEDQERSSYNEQFF. The chain joins TRBV29-1 to TRBJ2-1, with a weak D call TRBD2 (5 bases). This CDR3 is built from 16 residues. Germline V gene lookup returns CDR1 SQVTM and CDR2 ANQGSEA. V lost 0 bases and J lost 0, with 12 bases in between.

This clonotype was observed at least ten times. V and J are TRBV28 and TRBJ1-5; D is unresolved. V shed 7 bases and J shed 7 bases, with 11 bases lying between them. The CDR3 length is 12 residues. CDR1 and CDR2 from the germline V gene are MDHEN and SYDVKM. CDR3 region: CASTSPGQPQHF. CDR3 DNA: TGTGCCAGCACCAGCCCGGGACAGCCCCAGCATTTT. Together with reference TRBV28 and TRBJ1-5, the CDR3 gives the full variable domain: DVKVTQSSRYLVKRTGEKVFLECVQDMDHENMFWYRQDPGLGLRLIYFSYDVKMKEKGDIPEGYSVSREKKERFSLILESASTNQTSMYLCASTSPGQPQHFGDGTRLSIL.

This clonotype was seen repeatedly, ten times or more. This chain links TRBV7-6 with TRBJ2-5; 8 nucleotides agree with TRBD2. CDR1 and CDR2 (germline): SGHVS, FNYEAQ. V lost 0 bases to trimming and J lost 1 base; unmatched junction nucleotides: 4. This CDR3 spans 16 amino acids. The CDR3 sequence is CASSLASSGVQETQYF. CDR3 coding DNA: TGTGCCAGCAGCTTAGCGAGTAGCGGGGTCCAAGAGACCCAGTACTTC.

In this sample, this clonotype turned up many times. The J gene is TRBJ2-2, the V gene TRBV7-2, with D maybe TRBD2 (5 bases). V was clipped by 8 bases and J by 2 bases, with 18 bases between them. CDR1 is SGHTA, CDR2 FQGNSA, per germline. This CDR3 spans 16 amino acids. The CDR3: CASVRASNLNTGELFF. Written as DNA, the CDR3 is TGTGCCAGCGTGCGGGCTTCAAACCTTAACACCGGGGAGCTGTTTTTT.

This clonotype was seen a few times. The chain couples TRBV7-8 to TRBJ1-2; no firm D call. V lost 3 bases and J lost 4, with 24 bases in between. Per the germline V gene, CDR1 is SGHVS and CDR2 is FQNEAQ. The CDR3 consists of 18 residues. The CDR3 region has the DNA TGTGCCAGCAGCTTTGCGCCGTTGGTCGTCCCGATCGGCTATGGCTACACCTTC. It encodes CASSFAPLVVPIGYGYTF.

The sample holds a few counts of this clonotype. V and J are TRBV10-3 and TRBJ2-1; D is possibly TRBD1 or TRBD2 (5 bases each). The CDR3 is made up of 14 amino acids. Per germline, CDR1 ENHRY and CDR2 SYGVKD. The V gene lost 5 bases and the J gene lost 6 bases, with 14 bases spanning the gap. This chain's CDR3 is CAISNRSGSNEQFF. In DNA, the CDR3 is TGTGCCATCAGTAACAGGTCGGGGAGCAATGAGCAGTTCTTC.

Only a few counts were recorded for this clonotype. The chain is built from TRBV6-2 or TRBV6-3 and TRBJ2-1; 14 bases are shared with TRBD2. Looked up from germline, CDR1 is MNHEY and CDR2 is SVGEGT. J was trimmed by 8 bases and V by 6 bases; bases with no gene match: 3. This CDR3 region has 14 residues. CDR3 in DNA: TGTGCCAGCAGGGGGACTAGCGGGGGCTATGAGCAGTTCTTC. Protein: CASRGTSGGYEQFF.

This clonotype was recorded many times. CDR3 nucleotide sequence: TGTGCCAGCAGCGCAGGACGGCAAAACTATGGCTACACCTTC. This translates into CASSAGRQNYGYTF. This chain joins TRBV7-2 and TRBJ1-2; D call uncertain. Deletions cut 5 bases from V and 2 bases from J, with 12 bases between. The germline CDR1 and CDR2 sequences are SGHTA and FQGNSA. The CDR3 is 14 residues long.

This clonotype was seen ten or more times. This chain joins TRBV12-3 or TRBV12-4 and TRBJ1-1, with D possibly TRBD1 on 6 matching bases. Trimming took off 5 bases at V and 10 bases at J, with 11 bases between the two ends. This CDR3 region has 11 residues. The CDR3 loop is CASSRTGSAFF. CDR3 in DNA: TGTGCCAGCAGTCGTACAGGGTCAGCTTTCTTT.

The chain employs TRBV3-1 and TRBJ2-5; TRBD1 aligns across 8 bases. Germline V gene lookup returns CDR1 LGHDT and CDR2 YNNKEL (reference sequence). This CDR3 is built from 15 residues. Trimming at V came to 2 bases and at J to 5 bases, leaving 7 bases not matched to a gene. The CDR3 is CASSQRPGGRETQYF. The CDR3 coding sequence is TGTGCCAGCAGCCAAAGGCCAGGGGGCAGGGAGACCCAGTACTTC.

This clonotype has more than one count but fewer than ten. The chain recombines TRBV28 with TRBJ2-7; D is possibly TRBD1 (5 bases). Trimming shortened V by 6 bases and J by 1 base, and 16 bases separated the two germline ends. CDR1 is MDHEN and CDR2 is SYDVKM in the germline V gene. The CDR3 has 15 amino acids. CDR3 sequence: CASRPGIGASYEQYF. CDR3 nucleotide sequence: TGTGCCAGCAGACCAGGTATTGGGGCTTCCTACGAGCAGTACTTC.

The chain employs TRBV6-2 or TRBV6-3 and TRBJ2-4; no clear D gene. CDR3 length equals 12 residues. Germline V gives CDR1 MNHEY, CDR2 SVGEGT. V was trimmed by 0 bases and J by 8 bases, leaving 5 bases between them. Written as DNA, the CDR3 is TGTGCCAGCAGTTACTCGATCGACATTCAGTACTTC. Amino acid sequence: CASSYSIDIQYF.

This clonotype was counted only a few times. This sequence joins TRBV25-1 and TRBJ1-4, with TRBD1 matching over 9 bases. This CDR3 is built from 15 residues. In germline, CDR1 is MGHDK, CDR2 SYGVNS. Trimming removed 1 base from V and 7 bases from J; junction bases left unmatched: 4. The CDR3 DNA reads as TGTGCCAGCAGTGAATTAAGACAGGGGGGTGAAAAACTGTTTTTT. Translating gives CASSELRQGGEKLFF.

The chain's CDR3 is CASRRQSDYEQYF. CDR3 in DNA: TGTGCCAGCAGACGACAGAGCGACTACGAGCAGTACTTC. The V and J genes are TRBV6-6 and TRBJ2-7, with D maybe TRBD1 (5 bases). V gave up 6 bases and J gave up 3 bases, with 12 bases separating them. The CDR3 is 13 residues long. The V gene's germline CDR1 is MNHNY and CDR2 SVGAGI (reference sequence).

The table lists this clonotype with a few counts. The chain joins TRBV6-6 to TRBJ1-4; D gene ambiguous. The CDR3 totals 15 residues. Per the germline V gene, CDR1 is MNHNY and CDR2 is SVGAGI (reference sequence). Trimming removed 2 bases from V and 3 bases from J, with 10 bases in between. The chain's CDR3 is CASSYGSPSNEKLFF. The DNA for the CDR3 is TGTGCCAGCAGTTACGGGAGTCCGTCTAATGAAAAACTGTTTTTT.

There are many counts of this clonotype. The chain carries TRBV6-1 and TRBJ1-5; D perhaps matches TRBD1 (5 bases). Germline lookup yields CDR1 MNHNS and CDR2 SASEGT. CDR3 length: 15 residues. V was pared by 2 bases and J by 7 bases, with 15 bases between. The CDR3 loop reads CASSELSTVVQPQHF. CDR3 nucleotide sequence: TGTGCCAGCAGTGAATTATCGACAGTTGTCCAGCCCCAGCATTTT.